This T cell receptor (beta chain) was captured in a study of type 1 and type 2 diabetes patients. The PCR template was genomic DNA. The TCR beta CDR3 region was amplified using 30 forward and 13 reverse primers. TCRdb processed the multiplex PCR reads anew with MiXCR; each CDR3 protein has one entry. The sample holds fewer than 350,000 distinct CDR3 sequences, around 50% seen once. This CDR3 comprises 12 residues. Between the trimmed V and J ends, which lost 6 bases and 10 bases, there was a span of 13 bases. CDR1 and CDR2 (germline): SNHLY, FYNNEI. The receptor was isolated from a man between 18 and 35 years old with type 2 diabetes. Material: peripheral blood mononuclear cells (PBMCs). The chain carries TRBV2 and TRBJ2-1; D is unclear. In DNA form, the CDR3 reads TGTGCCAGCAGCCCGGGTAACCAAGAGCAGTTCTTC. Translation: CASSPGNQEQFF.